This T cell receptor (beta chain) was identified in a study of T cells in Graves' hyperthyroidism and ophthalmopathy. The CDR3 has 17 residues. Germline assignment: CDR1 SEHNR and CDR2 FQNEAQ (reference sequence). V was cut by 1 base and J by 1 base, with 13 bases left in between. This clonotype was seen a few times. RNA transcripts provided the source from which TCR beta CDR3 regions were amplified. During a first-round RT-PCR of the TCR CDR3, the HTBI primer set was used. Via MiXCR, TCRdb re-called the multiplex PCR reads, giving one row per CDR3 protein. The table records more than 650,000 distinct CDR3 sequences, 14% of them present only once. Diagnosing involved the use of clinical symptoms, serum thyroxine and TRAb, thyroid ultrasound and orbital computed tomography.

The V gene is TRBV7-9, the J gene TRBJ2-2; no reliable D call. This sequence was found in a woman between 18 and 30 years old with Graves' hyperthyroidism. Sequencing input: blood. CDR3 protein: CASSLVTRQRNTGELFF. CDR3 nucleotide sequence: TGTGCCAGCAGCTTAGTTACAAGACAACGGAACACCGGGGAGCTGTTTTTT.